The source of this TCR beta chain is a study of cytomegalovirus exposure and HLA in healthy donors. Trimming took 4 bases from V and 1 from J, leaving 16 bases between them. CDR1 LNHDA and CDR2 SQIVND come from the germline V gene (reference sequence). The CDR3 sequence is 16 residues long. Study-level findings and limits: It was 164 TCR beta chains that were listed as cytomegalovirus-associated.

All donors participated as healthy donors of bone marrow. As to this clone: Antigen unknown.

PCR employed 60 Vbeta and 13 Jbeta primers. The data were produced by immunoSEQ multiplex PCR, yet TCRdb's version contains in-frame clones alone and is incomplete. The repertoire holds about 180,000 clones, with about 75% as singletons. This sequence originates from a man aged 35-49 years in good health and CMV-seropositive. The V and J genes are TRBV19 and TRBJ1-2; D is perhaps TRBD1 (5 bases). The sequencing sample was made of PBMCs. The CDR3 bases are TGTGCCAGTAGTAGGGGGAGTGCGGGGCTTAACTATGGCTACACCTTC. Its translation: CASSRGSAGLNYGYTF.